This TCR beta chain was profiled in a study of low-dose radiotherapy and immunotherapy resistance in tumors (dated by TCRdb to the early 2020s). Study-level background: In Cohort 1, 0.5 Gy per fraction was delivered every 2 weeks, and a total PTV dose of 6.5 Gy was prescribed. Patients in Cohort 2 were given 1 Gy per fraction every two weeks, for a total of 13 Gy across 26 weeks. Patients were given nivolumab as a 240 mg flat dose every two weeks and ipilimumab at 1 mg/kg every six weeks, with both drugs delivered intravenously. Cyclophosphamide 200 mg/m2 was given intravenously every two weeks, one day before each radiation and immunotherapy administration. Starting on cycle 1 day 1, patients took 300 mg of aspirin by mouth once daily for four cycles. The trial did not randomize participants into treatment groups. Eight patients were included in the translational analysis, namely three from the first dose cohort plus the first five from the second dose cohort.

For this clonotype: Its antigen remains unidentified. Base qualities are not at hand, and no much larger clone is one base apart.

According to the study, the label for this sample's time point signals: before trial treatment. The donors came from RACIN, which was a single-arm phase I dose-escalation trial that paired nivolumab and ipilimumab with aspirin, low-dose cyclophosphamide and low-dose radiotherapy. Eligible patients had advanced, TIL-negative solid tumors. The CDR3 contains 13 residues, cysteine and phenylalanine counted. Here the CDR3 DNA is all that survives: 39 bases in frame from base 1. The CDR1 and CDR2 encoded by the germline V gene are SQVTM and ANQGSEA. The V end loses 3 bases and the J end loses 6 bases, and a stretch of 12 bases separates them. Sequencing was performed on an Illumina HiSeq 2500. Superscript III and a set of TRAV- and TRBV-specific primers were used to synthesize first-strand cDNA, so that both TCRalpha and TCRbeta chains were covered. TCRs were amplified with Phusion for 15 to 25 PCR cycles using a constant-region primer together with the adapter attached to the V primers. Isolated mRNA was amplified with the MessageAmp II aRNA Amplification Kit, using a roughly 15-hour in vitro transcription at 37°C. mRNA for TCR sequencing was isolated with the Dynabeads mRNA DIRECT Purification Kit. Indexed Illumina adapters were added in a second Phusion PCR of 20 to 25 cycles, after which AMPure XP beads were used to purify the products. The paper's data handling went like this. Custom Perl scripts were used to pool TCR sequences that encoded the same protein, to remove out-of-frame sequences, and to calculate the abundance of each clonotype. The analysis excluded TCR sequences that were supported by just one read. Repertoire metrics included Shannon entropy, Gini index, clonality, richness, and frequency of TCRs shared between repertoires. TCRdb ran its own pipeline on the public reads, namely fastp trimming at Q25 and MiXCR clone calling, and kept in-frame beta chains. Rows are combined by CDR3 protein, so each entry shows the most common genes and DNA. These V and J calls originate from TCRdb's pipeline instead of the authors' own analysis. The sample profile shows more than 50,000 distinct CDR3 sequences; about 30% of them were found once. Jointly, the top ten make up 6% to 7% of the sample.

The chain is made from TRBV29-1 and TRBJ2-1; no D gene can be assigned with confidence. The sequences come from PBMCs, collected before treatment. This TCR was recovered from a male donor with rectosigmoid adenocarcinoma. The DNA reads TGCAGCGTTGACGGACCCTGGGGCAATGAGCAGTTCTTC. Translated, this is CSVDGPWGNEQFF.